The 10 T cell receptor beta chains reported below all come from one sample, sequenced in a study of T cells in Graves' hyperthyroidism and ophthalmopathy. TCR beta CDR3 regions were amplified from RNA transcripts. When the TCR CDR3 underwent first-round RT-PCR, the HTBI primer set was used. TCRdb fed the multiplex PCR reads into MiXCR, producing one record per CDR3 protein. The profile shows about 360,000 distinct CDR3 sequences, less than 15% of them singletons. Sequencing used blood. The source of these receptors is a woman aged 18-29 years with Graves' hyperthyroidism.

This clonotype has just a few counts. The rearrangement links TRBV25-1 to TRBJ1-6; D is unclear. V lost 3 bases, J lost 8 bases, and 5 bases lay in between. This CDR3 is built from 12 residues. Germline loops: CDR1 MGHDK, CDR2 SYGVNS. The DNA for the CDR3 is TGTGCCAGCAGTGAGTCCCATTCACCCCTCCACTTT. It is translated as CASSESHSPLHF. Looking up the rest from reference TRBV25-1 and TRBJ1-6 gives the full variable domain: EADIYQTPRYLVIGTGKKITLECSQTMGHDKMYWYQQDPGMELHLIHYSYGVNSTEKGDLSSESTVSRIRTEHFPLTLESARPSHTSQYLCASSESHSPLHFGNGTRLTVT.

This clonotype was seen repeatedly, ten times or more. The chain uses TRBV29-1 and TRBJ2-3; 9 positions agree with TRBD2. The CDR3 is 15 residues long. Germline CDR1 SQVTM, CDR2 ANQGSEA. The ends lost 5 bases at V and 1 base at J; junction bases unmatched: 7. Written as DNA, the CDR3 is TGCAGCGTTACCTATTTAGCGGGGGGCACAGATACGCAGTATTTT. This sequence encodes CSVTYLAGGTDTQYF.

With respect to this clonotype: A much larger clone differs from this one at a single base, so this may be a read error. Because it lacks the conserved phenylalanine or tryptophan at the end, this CDR3 is likely a read error. The chain joins TRBV6-7 to TRBJ2-1; D is unresolved. TRBV6-7 is placed among ORFs of uncertain function. The CDR3 length is 16 residues. V lost 0 bases and J lost 0, with 9 bases in between. Here the CDR3 reads CASSYSCRISYNEQFC. The CDR3 nucleotides read TGTGCCAGCAGTTACTCGTGCCGGATCTCCTACAATGAGCAGTTCTGC.

This clonotype was counted at least ten times. The V and J genes are TRBV7-2 and TRBJ1-2; D is ambiguous. CDR3 length: 13 residues. The germline gives CDR1 SGHTA, CDR2 FQGNSA. Trimming shortened V by 4 bases and J by 7 bases, and 13 bases separated the two germline ends. The CDR3 DNA follows: TGTGCCAGCAGCTCTATTTGGGGTAGTGGCTACACCTTC. Its translation is CASSSIWGSGYTF. Full variable domain (rest looked up from reference TRBV7-2 and TRBJ1-2): GAGVSQSPSNKVTEKGKDVELRCDPISGHTALYWYRQSLGQGLEFLIYFQGNSAPDKSGLPSDRFSAERTGGSVSTLTIQRTQQEDSAVYLCASSSIWGSGYTFGSGTRLTVV.

There are many counts of this clonotype. This chain uses TRBV28 with TRBJ2-3; D unresolved. The germline CDR1 and CDR2 sequences are MDHEN and SYDVKM. With 5 bases removed from V and 6 bases from J, the gap between germline ends came to 6 bases. The CDR3 is 11 amino acids. CDR3 protein: CASSTVDTQYF. The CDR3 coding sequence is TGTGCCAGCAGTACGGTGGATACGCAGTATTTT.

This clonotype was picked up many times. The V call is TRBV5-6, the J call TRBJ2-7, with D perhaps TRBD2 (7 bases). Trimming left V 7 bases short and J 3 bases short, with 20 bases between. The germline V gene encodes CDR1 SGHDT and CDR2 YYEEEE. CDR3 length equals 15 residues. CDR3 sequence: CASLPLRGALYEQYF. The CDR3 DNA reads TGTGCCAGCCTCCCCCTCCGGGGGGCCCTCTACGAGCAGTACTTC.

This clonotype was seen repeatedly, ten times or more. The J gene is TRBJ2-3, the V gene TRBV20-1, with TRBD2 matching 7 bases. Germline V CDR1 and CDR2: DFQATT, SNEGSKA (reference sequence). The junction had 4 bases not matched to a gene; V was cut back by 1 base and J by 3 bases. This CDR3 is 14 amino acids long. CDR3 protein: CSARGRERTDTQYF. In DNA, the CDR3 is TGCAGTGCTAGAGGGCGGGAGAGAACAGATACGCAGTATTTT.

This clonotype was seen at least ten times. This sequence joins TRBV7-2 and TRBJ2-7; D gene ambiguous. CDR1 is SGHTA, CDR2 FQGNSA, per germline. V dropped 4 bases and J dropped 2 bases, with 3 bases sitting between them. The CDR3 runs 11 residues. CDR3 coding DNA: TGTGCCAGCAGCTCCCCCTACGAGCAGTACTTC. Protein: CASSSPYEQYF.

The V and J genes are TRBV5-1 and TRBJ2-6, with a tentative D call TRBD1 (5 bases). The germline V gene has CDR1 SGHRS and CDR2 YFSETQ. V gave up 5 bases and J gave up 1 base, with 7 bases separating them. The CDR3 is made up of 14 amino acids. The CDR3 region has the DNA TGCGCCAGCAGAAGGACATCTGGGGCCAACGTCCTGACTTTC. As protein: CASRRTSGANVLTF.

This clonotype was observed at least ten times. The J gene is TRBJ2-2, the V gene TRBV7-2; D is unresolved. The V end lost 1 base, the J end lost 3 bases, and 6 bases lay between the germline ends. This CDR3 spans 14 amino acids. Germline-derived CDR1 and CDR2 are SGHTA and FQGNSA. DNA for the CDR3: TGTGCCAGCAGCTTAGGGGTCGACACCGGGGAGCTGTTTTTT. Translation gives CASSLGVDTGELFF.